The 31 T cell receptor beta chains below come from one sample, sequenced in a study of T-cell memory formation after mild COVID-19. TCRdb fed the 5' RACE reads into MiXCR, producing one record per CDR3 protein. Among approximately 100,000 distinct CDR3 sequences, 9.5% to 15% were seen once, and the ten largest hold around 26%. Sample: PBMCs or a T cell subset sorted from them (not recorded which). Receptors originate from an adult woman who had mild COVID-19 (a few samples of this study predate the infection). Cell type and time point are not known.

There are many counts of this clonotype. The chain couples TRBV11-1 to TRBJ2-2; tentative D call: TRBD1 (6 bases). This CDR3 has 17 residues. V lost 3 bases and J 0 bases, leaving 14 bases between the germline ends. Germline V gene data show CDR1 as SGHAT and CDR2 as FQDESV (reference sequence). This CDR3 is CASSLVYRAANTGELFF. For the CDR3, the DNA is TGTGCCAGCAGCTTGGTGTACAGGGCCGCGAACACCGGGGAGCTGTTTTTT.

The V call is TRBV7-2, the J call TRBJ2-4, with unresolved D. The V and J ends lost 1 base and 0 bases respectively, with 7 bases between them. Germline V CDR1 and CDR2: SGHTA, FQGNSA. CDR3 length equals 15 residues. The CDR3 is CASSLVRIAKNIQYF. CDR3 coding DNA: TGTGCCAGCAGCTTAGTAAGAATAGCCAAAAACATTCAGTACTTC.

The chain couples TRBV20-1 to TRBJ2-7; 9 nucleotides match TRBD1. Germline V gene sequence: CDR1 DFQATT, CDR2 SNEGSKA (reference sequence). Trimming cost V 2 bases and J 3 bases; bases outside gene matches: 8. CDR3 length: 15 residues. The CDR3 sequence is CSARSRDRVFYEQYF. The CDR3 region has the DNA TGCAGTGCTAGATCCCGGGACAGGGTTTTCTACGAGCAGTACTTC.

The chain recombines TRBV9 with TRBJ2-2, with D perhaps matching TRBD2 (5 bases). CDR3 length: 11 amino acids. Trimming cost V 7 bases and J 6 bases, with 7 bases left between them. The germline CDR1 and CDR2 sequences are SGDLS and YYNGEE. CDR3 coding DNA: TGTGCCAGCGGCGGGCCCGGGGAGCTGTTTTTT. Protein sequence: CASGGPGELFF.

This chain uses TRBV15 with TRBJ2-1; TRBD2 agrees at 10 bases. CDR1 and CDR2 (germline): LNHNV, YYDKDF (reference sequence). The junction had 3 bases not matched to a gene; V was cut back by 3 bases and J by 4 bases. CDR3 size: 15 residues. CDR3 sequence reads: CATSRRTSGYNEQFF. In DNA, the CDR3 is TGTGCCACCAGCAGGAGGACTAGCGGTTACAATGAGCAGTTCTTC. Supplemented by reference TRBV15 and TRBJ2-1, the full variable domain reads DAMVIQNPRYQVTQFGKPVTLSCSQTLNHNVMYWYQQKSSQAPKLLFHYYDKDFNNEADTPDNFQSRRPNTSFCFLDIRSPGLGDTAMYLCATSRRTSGYNEQFFGPGTRLTVL.

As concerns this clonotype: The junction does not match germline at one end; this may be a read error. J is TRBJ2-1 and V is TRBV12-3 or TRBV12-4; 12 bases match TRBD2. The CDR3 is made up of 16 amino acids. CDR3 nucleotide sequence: TGTGCCAGCAGCTTAGGGGGGACTAGCGGGTTATATGAGCAGTTCTTC. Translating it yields CASSLGGTSGLYEQFF.

This chain's CDR3 is CASRGQGALYGYTF. The CDR3 DNA reads as TGTGCCAGCAGGGGACAGGGGGCCCTCTATGGCTACACCTTC. The V gene is TRBV9, the J gene TRBJ1-2, with 12 positions matching TRBD1. CDR1 is SGDLS, CDR2 YYNGEE, per germline. With V trimmed by 5 bases and J by 4 bases, 3 bases remained unmatched. The length of the CDR3 is 14 residues.

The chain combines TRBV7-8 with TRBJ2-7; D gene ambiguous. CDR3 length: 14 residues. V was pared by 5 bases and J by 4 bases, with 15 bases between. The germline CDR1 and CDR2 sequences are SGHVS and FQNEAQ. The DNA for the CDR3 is TGTGCCAGCAGCGTGGAATTTCGCGCTTACGAGCAGTACTTC. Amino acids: CASSVEFRAYEQYF.

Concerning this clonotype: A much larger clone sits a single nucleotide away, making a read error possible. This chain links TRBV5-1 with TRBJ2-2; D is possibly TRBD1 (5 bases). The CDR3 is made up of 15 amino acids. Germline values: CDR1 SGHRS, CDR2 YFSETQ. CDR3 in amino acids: CASSFRVGITVELFF. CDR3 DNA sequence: TGCGCCAGCAGCTTCAGGGTAGGAATCACCGTGGAGCTGTTTTTT.

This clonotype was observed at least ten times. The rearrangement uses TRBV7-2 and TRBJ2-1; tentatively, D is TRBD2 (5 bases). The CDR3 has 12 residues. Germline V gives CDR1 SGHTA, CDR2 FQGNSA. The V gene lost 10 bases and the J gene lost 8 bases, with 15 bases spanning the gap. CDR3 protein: CATVAGWYEQFF. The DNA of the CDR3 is TGTGCCACCGTGGCGGGCTGGTATGAGCAGTTCTTC.

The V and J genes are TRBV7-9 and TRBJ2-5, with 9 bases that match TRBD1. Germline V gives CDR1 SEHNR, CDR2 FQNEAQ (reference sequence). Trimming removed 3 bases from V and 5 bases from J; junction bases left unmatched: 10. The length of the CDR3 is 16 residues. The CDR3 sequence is CASSFTPGQGEETQYF. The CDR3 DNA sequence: TGTGCCAGCAGCTTCACCCCGGGACAGGGTGAGGAGACCCAGTACTTC.

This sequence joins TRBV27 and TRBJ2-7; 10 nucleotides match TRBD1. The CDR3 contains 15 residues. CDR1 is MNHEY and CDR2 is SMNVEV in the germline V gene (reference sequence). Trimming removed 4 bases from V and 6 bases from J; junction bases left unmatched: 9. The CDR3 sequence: CASSSPGQGSFEQYF. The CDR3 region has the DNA TGTGCCAGCAGTTCTCCGGGACAGGGGTCGTTCGAGCAGTACTTC.

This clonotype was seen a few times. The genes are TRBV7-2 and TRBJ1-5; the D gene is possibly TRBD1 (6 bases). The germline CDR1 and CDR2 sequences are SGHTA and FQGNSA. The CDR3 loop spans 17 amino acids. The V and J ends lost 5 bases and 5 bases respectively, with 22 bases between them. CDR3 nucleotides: TGTGCCAGCAGCCCTCCGGTGGGACAAATTCCCCATCAGCCCCAGCATTTT. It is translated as CASSPPVGQIPHQPQHF.

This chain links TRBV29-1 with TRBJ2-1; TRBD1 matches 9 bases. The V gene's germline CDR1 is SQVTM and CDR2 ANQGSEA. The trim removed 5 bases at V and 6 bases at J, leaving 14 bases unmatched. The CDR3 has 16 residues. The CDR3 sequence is CSVRSPGTGLGNEQFF. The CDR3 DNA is TGCAGCGTTCGGAGCCCCGGGACAGGGTTGGGCAATGAGCAGTTCTTC.

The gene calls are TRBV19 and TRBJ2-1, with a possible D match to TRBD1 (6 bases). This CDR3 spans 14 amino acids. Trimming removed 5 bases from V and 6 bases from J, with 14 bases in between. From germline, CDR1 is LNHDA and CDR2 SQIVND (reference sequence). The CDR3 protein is CASSETGTLNEQFF. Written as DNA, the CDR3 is TGTGCCAGTAGTGAGACCGGGACACTCAATGAGCAGTTCTTC.

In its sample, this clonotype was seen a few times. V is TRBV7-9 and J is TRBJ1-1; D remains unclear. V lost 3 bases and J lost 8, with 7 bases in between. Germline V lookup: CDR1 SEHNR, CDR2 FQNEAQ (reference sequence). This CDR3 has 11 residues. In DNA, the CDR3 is TGTGCCAGCAGCTTTCAGCAAGAAGCTTTCTTT. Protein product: CASSFQQEAFF.

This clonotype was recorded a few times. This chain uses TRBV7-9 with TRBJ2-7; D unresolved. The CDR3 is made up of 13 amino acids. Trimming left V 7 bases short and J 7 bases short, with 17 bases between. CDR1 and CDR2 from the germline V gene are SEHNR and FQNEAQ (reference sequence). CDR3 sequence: CASTPPSRREQYF. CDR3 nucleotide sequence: TGTGCCAGCACCCCCCCCAGTCGTCGAGAGCAGTACTTC.

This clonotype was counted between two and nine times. The CDR3, as DNA: TGTGCCAGCAGTTACCCAGGACAGGCGAACACTGAAGCTTTCTTT. Translated, it gives CASSYPGQANTEAFF. The V gene is TRBV6-5, the J gene TRBJ1-1; 7 nucleotides match TRBD1. CDR3 length equals 15 residues. The germline V gene has CDR1 MNHEY and CDR2 SVGAGI. The V and J ends lost 2 bases and 1 base, in that order; junction bases with no gene match: 4.

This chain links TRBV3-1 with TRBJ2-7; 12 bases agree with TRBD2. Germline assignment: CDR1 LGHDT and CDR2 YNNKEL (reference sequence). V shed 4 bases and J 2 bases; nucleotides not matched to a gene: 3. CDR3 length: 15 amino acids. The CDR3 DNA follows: TGTGCCAGCAGCCCACTAGCGGGGGGTCCCTACGAGCAGTACTTC. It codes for CASSPLAGGPYEQYF.

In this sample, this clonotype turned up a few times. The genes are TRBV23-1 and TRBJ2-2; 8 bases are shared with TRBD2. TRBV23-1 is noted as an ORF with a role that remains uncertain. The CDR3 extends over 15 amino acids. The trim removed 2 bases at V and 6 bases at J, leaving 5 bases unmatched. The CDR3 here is CASSQIREGPGELFF. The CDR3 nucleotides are TGCGCCAGCAGTCAAATTCGGGAGGGCCCCGGGGAGCTGTTTTTT.

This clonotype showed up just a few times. CDR3 protein: CASSLGVSVYEQYF. CDR3 coding DNA: TGTGCCAGCAGCTTGGGGGTTTCAGTCTACGAGCAGTACTTC. The rearrangement links TRBV5-6 to TRBJ2-7; no reliable D call. The V and J ends lost 0 bases and 3 bases respectively, with 10 bases between them. The CDR3 is 14 residues long. Germline values: CDR1 SGHDT, CDR2 YYEEEE.

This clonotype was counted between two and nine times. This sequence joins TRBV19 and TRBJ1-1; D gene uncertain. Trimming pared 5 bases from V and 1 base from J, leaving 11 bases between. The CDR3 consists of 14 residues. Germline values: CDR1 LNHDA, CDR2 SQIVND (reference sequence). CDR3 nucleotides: TGTGCCAGTAGTGTACCCTCGGGGAACACTGAAGCTTTCTTT. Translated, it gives CASSVPSGNTEAFF.

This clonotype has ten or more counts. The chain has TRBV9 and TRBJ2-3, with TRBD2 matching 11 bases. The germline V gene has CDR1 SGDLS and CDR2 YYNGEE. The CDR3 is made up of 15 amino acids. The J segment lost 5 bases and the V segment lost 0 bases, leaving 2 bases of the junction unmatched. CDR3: CASSVDSGGGDTQYF. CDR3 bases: TGTGCCAGCAGCGTAGATAGCGGGGGGGGAGATACGCAGTATTTT.

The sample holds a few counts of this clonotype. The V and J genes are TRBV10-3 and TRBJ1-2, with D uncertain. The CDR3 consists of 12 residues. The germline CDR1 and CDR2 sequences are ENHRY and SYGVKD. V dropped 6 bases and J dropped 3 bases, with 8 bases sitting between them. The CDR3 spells CAISSLYYGYTF. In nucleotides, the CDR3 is TGTGCCATCAGCAGCCTCTACTATGGCTACACCTTC.

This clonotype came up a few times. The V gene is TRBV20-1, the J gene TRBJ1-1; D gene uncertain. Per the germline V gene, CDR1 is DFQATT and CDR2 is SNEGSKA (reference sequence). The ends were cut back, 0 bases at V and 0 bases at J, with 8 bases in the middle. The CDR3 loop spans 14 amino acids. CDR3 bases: TGCAGTGCTAGAGAACAGCCGATGAACACTGAAGCTTTCTTT. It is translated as CSAREQPMNTEAFF.

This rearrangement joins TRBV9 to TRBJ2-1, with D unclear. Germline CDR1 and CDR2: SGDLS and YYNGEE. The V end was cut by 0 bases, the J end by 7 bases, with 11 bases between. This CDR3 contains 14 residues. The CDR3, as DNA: TGTGCCAGCAGCGTAGCGGGTAGTCGGAATGAGCAGTTCTTC. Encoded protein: CASSVAGSRNEQFF.

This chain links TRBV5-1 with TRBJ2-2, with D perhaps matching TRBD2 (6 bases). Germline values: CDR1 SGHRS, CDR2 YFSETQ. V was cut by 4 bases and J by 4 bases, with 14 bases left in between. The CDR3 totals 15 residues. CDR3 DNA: TGCGCCAGCAGCCTGGGGACCGGGGGCACCGGGGAGCTGTTTTTT. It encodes CASSLGTGGTGELFF.

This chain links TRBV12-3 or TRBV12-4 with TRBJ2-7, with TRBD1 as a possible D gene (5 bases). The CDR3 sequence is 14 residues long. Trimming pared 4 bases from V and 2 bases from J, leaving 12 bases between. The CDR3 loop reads CASSSLDSTYEQYF. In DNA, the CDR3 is TGTGCCAGCAGTTCCCTCGACAGCACCTACGAGCAGTACTTC.

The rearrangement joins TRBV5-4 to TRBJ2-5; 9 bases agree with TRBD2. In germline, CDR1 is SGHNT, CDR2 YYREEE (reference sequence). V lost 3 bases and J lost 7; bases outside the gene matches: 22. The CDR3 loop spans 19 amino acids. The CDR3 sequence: CASSSYPDLAGPEVGTQYF. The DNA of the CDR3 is TGTGCCAGCAGCTCCTACCCCGATCTAGCGGGGCCCGAAGTCGGGACCCAGTACTTC.

For the CDR3, the DNA is TGTGCCAGCAGTTACTCCGGGGGATTCTACGAGCAGTACTTC. Translation: CASSYSGGFYEQYF. The rearrangement uses TRBV6-2 or TRBV6-3 and TRBJ2-7, with a tentative D call TRBD2 (6 bases). Germline CDR1 reads MNHEY; CDR2 reads SVGEGT. Trimming shortened V by 0 bases and J by 3 bases, and 9 bases separated the two germline ends. This CDR3 region has 14 residues.

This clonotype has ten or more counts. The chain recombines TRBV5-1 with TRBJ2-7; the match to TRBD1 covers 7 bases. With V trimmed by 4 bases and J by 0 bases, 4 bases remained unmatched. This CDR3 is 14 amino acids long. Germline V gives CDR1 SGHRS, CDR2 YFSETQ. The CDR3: CASSPGTASYEQYF. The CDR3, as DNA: TGCGCCAGCAGCCCCGGGACAGCCTCCTACGAGCAGTACTTC.